The T cell receptor (beta chain) under discussion was sequenced for a study of patients and donors after allogeneic stem cell transplantation (dated by TCRdb to the early 2020s). With respect to this clonotype: Its antigen is not yet known. There are no base qualities to consult, and no much larger clone falls within one base.

Libraries were built with RT-PCR. For sequencing, a NextSeq 550 was employed. Through fastp at Q25 and MiXCR, TCRdb rebuilt clones from the public reads, retaining in-frame beta chains. Rows with one shared CDR3 protein collapse into an entry with the most common genes and DNA. This sample is represented by 800,000 to 1,000,000 distinct CDR3 sequences; about 20% of them were singletons. Clones ranked in the top ten supply around 6% of the sample. Trimming takes 3 bases off V and 6 bases off J; junction bases not matched to a gene: 8. CDR1 and CDR2 (MDHEN, SYDVKM) derive from the germline V gene. Spanning cysteine to phenylalanine, the CDR3 consists of 16 amino acids. Only the CDR3 DNA is retained, 48 bases long and in frame from the first base.

Recombination linked TRBV28 to TRBJ2-2, and 9 junctional nucleotides match TRBD1. This clonotype originated in a human donor who was either an allogeneic HSCT recipient or a stem cell or donor lymphocyte infusion donor (not recorded which). It is not recorded whose cells these are; they may come from a transplant donor. Sequencing used blood, either unsorted or a sorted T cell fraction (not recorded which). The DNA sequence follows: TGTGCCAGCAGTTTTCTGCGGGACAGGGTCCCCGGGGAGCTGTTTTTT. Translated, this gives CASSFLRDRVPGELFF.